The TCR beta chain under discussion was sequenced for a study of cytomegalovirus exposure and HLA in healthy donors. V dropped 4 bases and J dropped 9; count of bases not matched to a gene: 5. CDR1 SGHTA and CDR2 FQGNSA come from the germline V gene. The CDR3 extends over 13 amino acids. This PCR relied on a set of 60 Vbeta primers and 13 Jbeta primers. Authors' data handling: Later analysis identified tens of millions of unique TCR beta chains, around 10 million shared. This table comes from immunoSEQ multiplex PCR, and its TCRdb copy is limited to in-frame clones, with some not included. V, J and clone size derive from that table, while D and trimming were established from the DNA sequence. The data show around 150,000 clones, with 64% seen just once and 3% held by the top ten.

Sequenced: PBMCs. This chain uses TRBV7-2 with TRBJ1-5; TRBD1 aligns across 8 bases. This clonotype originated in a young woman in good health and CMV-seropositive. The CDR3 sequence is CASSSTGARPQHF. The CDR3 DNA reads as TGTGCCAGCAGCTCGACAGGGGCACGGCCCCAGCATTTT. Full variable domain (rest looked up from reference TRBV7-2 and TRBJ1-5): GAGVSQSPSNKVTEKGKDVELRCDPISGHTALYWYRQSLGQGLEFLIYFQGNSAPDKSGLPSDRFSAERTGGSVSTLTIQRTQQEDSAVYLCASSSTGARPQHFGDGTRLSIL.